Sequencing of this T cell receptor (beta chain) was carried out in a study of PD-1 blockade in classical Hodgkin lymphoma. Germline CDR1 reads SGDLS; CDR2 reads YYNGEE. This CDR3 contains 13 residues. Trimming left V 4 bases short and J 5 bases short, with 12 bases between. Sequencing used immunoSEQ multiplex PCR; TCRdb keeps in-frame clones, though not all of them. The table includes about 53,000 clones, over 70% detected once. This clone showed up just once. All trial patients relapsed after autologous stem cell transplantation. This specimen was peripheral blood mononuclear cells (PBMCs), taken at baseline. This chain connects TRBV9 to TRBJ1-1; D might be TRBD1 (6 bases). The origin of this receptor is a human donor with classical Hodgkin lymphoma. The CDR3 nucleotides are TGTGCCAGCAGCCCGGACAGCTCGACTGAAGCTTTCTTT. Translating gives CASSPDSSTEAFF.